Presented here are 10 T cell receptor beta chains from one specimen sequenced in a study of T cell responses to AZD1222 COVID-19 vaccine (dated by TCRdb to the early 2020s). This specimen's time point label, per the study, means: baseline before first vaccination. The method behind the library was the immunoSEQ multiplex PCR assay. Here the immuneACCESS table is served through TCRdb, limited to in-frame sequences with V and J called. Missing clones are a known gap in these copies; in checked studies unresolved V genes cover under half, and the rest lacks a known reason. Here the sample has roughly 100,000 clones; about nine tenths occur a single time. The ten top clones hold 45% to 55% of the sample. This material consisted of peripheral blood, taken on day 0 of AZD1222 vaccination. The source of these receptors is an adult in good health.

The chain has TRBV7-2 and TRBJ1-1, with D uncertain. CDR1 is SGHTA and CDR2 is FQGNSA in the germline V gene. There are 13 residues in the CDR3. Trimming shortened V by 4 bases and J by 0 bases, and 6 bases separated the two germline ends. The CDR3 region has the DNA TGTGCCAGCAGCTCACCTATGAACACTGAAGCTTTCTTT. Amino acid sequence: CASSSPMNTEAFF.

By sample fraction, this clone is medium-sized (0.01 to 0.1%). The chain carries TRBV9 and TRBJ2-1, with D perhaps matching TRBD1 or TRBD2 (5 bases each). CDR3 size: 15 residues. With 4 bases removed from V and 9 bases from J, the gap between germline ends came to 20 bases. Germline V gene sequence: CDR1 SGDLS, CDR2 YYNGEE. The CDR3 reads CASSPPLGASSEQFF. Written as DNA, the CDR3 is TGTGCCAGCAGCCCCCCCCTCGGGGCTAGCAGTGAGCAGTTCTTC.

V usage is TRBV12-5 and J usage is TRBJ2-3; D is undetermined. The V gene's germline CDR1 is LGHNT and CDR2 FRNRAP. The length of the CDR3 is 15 residues. V lost 4 bases to trimming and J lost 3 bases, with 14 bases between them. The CDR3 nucleotides read TGTGCTAGTGGTTCACCCCATGTGTGTACAGATACGCAGTATTTT. It translates to CASGSPHVCTDTQYF.

This clone is a singleton in its sample. The chain links TRBV7-6 to TRBJ1-3; D ambiguous. Trimming stripped 4 bases from V and 0 bases from J, with 10 bases between. The CDR3 has 15 amino acids. From germline, CDR1 is SGHVS and CDR2 FNYEAQ. In nucleotides, the CDR3 is TGTGCCAGCAGCTGGAGTGAGGACTCTGGAAACACCATATATTTT. Amino acid sequence: CASSWSEDSGNTIYF.

The J gene is TRBJ2-3, the V gene TRBV6-4; 9 bases fit TRBD2. V dropped 11 bases and J dropped 6; count of bases not matched to a gene: 9. Germline CDR1 is MRHNA and CDR2 is SNTAGT. The CDR3 runs to 13 residues. The CDR3 coding sequence is TGTGCCTGCTTAGCGGGAGAGCTGGATACGCAGTATTTT. As protein: CACLAGELDTQYF.

In DNA form, the CDR3 reads TGCGCCAGCAGCCCAGGGACAGCAGAAGAGACCCAGTACTTC. Encoded protein: CASSPGTAEETQYF. This chain connects TRBV5-1 to TRBJ2-5, with TRBD1 matching 7 bases. CDR3 size: 14 residues. V lost 4 bases to trimming and J lost 3 bases; unmatched junction nucleotides: 6. Germline assignment: CDR1 SGHRS and CDR2 YFSETQ.

V usage is TRBV29-1 and J usage is TRBJ1-1; weak D call: TRBD1 (6 bases). This CDR3 is 16 amino acids long. Trimming cost V 5 bases and J 0 bases, with 19 bases left between them. Germline assignment: CDR1 SQVTM and CDR2 ANQGSEA. The CDR3: CSVLGEFGQMNTEAFF. The CDR3 coding sequence is TGCAGCGTTCTGGGAGAGTTTGGACAGATGAACACTGAAGCTTTCTTT.

This clone was seen once. The J gene is TRBJ2-7, the V gene TRBV10-3, with TRBD2 matching 8 bases. V lost 10 bases to trimming and J lost 0 bases; unmatched junction nucleotides: 8. The germline CDR1 and CDR2 sequences are ENHRY and SYGVKD. The length of the CDR3 is 14 residues. DNA for the CDR3: TGTGCCACCTTAGCGGGGCAGAGCTCCTACGAGCAGTACTTC. Protein sequence: CATLAGQSSYEQYF.

The rearrangement joins TRBV5-5 to TRBJ2-6; possible D gene TRBD2, 7 bases. This CDR3 contains 16 residues. V was shortened by 5 bases and J by 4 bases, with 16 bases between the two germline ends. From germline, CDR1 is SGHKS and CDR2 YYEKEE (reference sequence). As DNA, the CDR3 is TGTGCCAGCAGTTTCAGGGGAGCGGGAGGGGCCAACGTCCTGACTTTC. This gives the protein CASSFRGAGGANVLTF.

The genes are TRBV19 and TRBJ2-3; 9 nucleotides match TRBD2. Germline CDR1 is LNHDA and CDR2 is SQIVND (reference sequence). CDR3 length: 18 amino acids. After removal of 5 bases from V and 2 bases from J, the junction contained 14 bases not matched to a gene. CDR3 sequence (DNA): TGTGCCAGTAGTGCATATAGATCAGCGGGAGGCCCCACAGATACGCAGTATTTT. This translates into CASSAYRSAGGPTDTQYF.